Below, 18 T cell receptor beta chains from the same sample are listed, as sequenced in a study of CD8 T cells in ankylosing spondylitis. TCRdb re-derived calls from the 5' RACE reads in MiXCR, one entry per CDR3 protein. The table has about 160,000 distinct CDR3 sequences, 9.5% to 10% seen once. Material for sequencing was blood, either unsorted or a sorted T cell fraction (not recorded which). The receptors were sampled from a female donor with ankylosing spondylitis or in good health (not recorded which).

The J gene is TRBJ2-2, the V gene TRBV10-3, with 10 bases lining up with TRBD2. With 6 bases clipped from V and 6 bases from J, the junction kept 13 bases outside the gene matches. The length of the CDR3 is 17 residues. Germline V gene sequence: CDR1 ENHRY, CDR2 SYGVKD. The CDR3 loop is CAIRLDGSGRASGELFF. CDR3 coding DNA: TGTGCCATCAGACTCGATGGGAGCGGGAGGGCCTCCGGGGAGCTGTTTTTT.

The chain has TRBV5-1 and TRBJ1-4; D is possibly TRBD1 (6 bases). CDR1 SGHRS and CDR2 YFSETQ come from the germline V gene. V gave up 4 bases and J gave up 8 bases, with 18 bases separating them. The CDR3 is made up of 15 amino acids. The CDR3 DNA sequence: TGCGCCAGCAGCATGGTGGTGGGGGCGGGAGAAAAACTGTTTTTT. As protein: CASSMVVGAGEKLFF.

The chain is built from TRBV19 and TRBJ2-3; TRBD1 matches at 8 bases. Germline V gene data show CDR1 as LNHDA and CDR2 as SQIVND (reference sequence). The CDR3 runs to 15 residues. The J segment lost 2 bases and the V segment lost 3 bases, leaving 4 bases of the junction unmatched. The CDR3 region is CASSIFQGATDTQYF. For the CDR3, the DNA is TGTGCCAGTAGTATCTTCCAGGGGGCCACAGATACGCAGTATTTT.

The sample holds many counts of this clonotype. The V call is TRBV12-3 or TRBV12-4, the J call TRBJ2-1; D remains ambiguous. The CDR3 is 15 amino acids. The V end lost 4 bases, the J end lost 2 bases, and 12 bases lay between the germline ends. The CDR3 loop is CASSSVPAAYNEQFF. The CDR3 bases are TGTGCCAGCAGTTCAGTCCCCGCGGCCTACAATGAGCAGTTCTTC.

DNA for the CDR3: TGTGCCAGCAGTGGCCCTGAAAACATTCAGTACTTC. As protein: CASSGPENIQYF. The chain couples TRBV2 to TRBJ2-4; D is uncertain. CDR3 length equals 12 residues. Trimming removed 4 bases at V and 5 bases at J, with 6 bases between. Germline CDR1 reads SNHLY; CDR2 reads FYNNEI.

At least ten counts were recorded for this clonotype. The rearrangement joins TRBV2 to TRBJ2-2; no definite D call. The CDR3 runs 15 residues. CDR1 is SNHLY, CDR2 FYNNEI, per germline. V lost 4 bases, J lost 3 bases, and 12 bases lay in between. CDR3 protein: CASSVWEYHTGELFF. Here the CDR3 DNA reads TGTGCCAGCAGTGTGTGGGAATATCACACCGGGGAGCTGTTTTTT.

Of note for this clonotype: The germline gene is not matched at one end of the junction; a read error may be the cause. The chain links TRBV4-1 to TRBJ2-7, with TRBD2 matching over 9 bases. This CDR3 is 12 amino acids long. Germline V gene sequence: CDR1 MGHRA, CDR2 YSYEKL. CDR3 protein: CASSHTSGWIHF. The CDR3 coding sequence is TGCGCCAGCAGCCACACTAGCGGGTGGATCCACTTC.

This clonotype showed up many times. This rearrangement joins TRBV12-3 or TRBV12-4 to TRBJ1-3, with D maybe TRBD1 (5 bases). With 5 bases removed from V and 1 base from J, the gap between germline ends came to 9 bases. This CDR3 has 14 amino acids. In DNA form, the CDR3 reads TGTGCCAGCAGTCCAGGGATATCTGGAAACACCATATATTTT. Protein product: CASSPGISGNTIYF.

This clonotype has a handful of counts. Germline and junction disagree at one end, which may indicate a read error. For the CDR3, the DNA is TGTGCCATCAGTGAACTAGATGGGACCCAGCACTTC. As protein: CAISELDGTQHF. This chain connects TRBV10-3 to TRBJ2-5, with D possibly called TRBD1 or TRBD2 (5 bases each). CDR1 and CDR2 from the germline V gene are ENHRY and SYGVKD. CDR3 length: 12 residues.

The chain recombines TRBV28 with TRBJ2-5, with TRBD2 matching 15 bases. Germline loops: CDR1 MDHEN, CDR2 SYDVKM. Trimming cost V 6 bases and J 5 bases; bases outside gene matches: 4. This CDR3 comprises 15 residues. CDR3 sequence: CASSIGLAGGETQYF. DNA of the CDR3: TGTGCCAGCAGCATTGGACTAGCGGGAGGGGAGACCCAGTACTTC.

The gene calls are TRBV7-6 and TRBJ1-1; D not certain. Trimming stripped 1 base from V and 0 bases from J, with 9 bases between. The CDR3 loop spans 15 amino acids. Germline V gene sequence: CDR1 SGHVS, CDR2 FNYEAQ. The CDR3 region has the DNA TGTGCCAGCAGCTTAGACCACAGATTGAACACTGAAGCTTTCTTT. Residues: CASSLDHRLNTEAFF.

The chain is built from TRBV12-3 or TRBV12-4 and TRBJ2-5; 9 positions agree with TRBD2. The J segment lost 5 bases and the V segment lost 5 bases, leaving 9 bases of the junction unmatched. This CDR3 has 15 amino acids. The CDR3 region has the DNA TGTGCCAGCAGTGGTATCGTAGCGGGAGTGGAGACCCAGTACTTC. Amino acid sequence: CASSGIVAGVETQYF.

At least ten counts were recorded for this clonotype. The chain employs TRBV10-3 and TRBJ2-7; D possibly matches TRBD1 or TRBD2 (5 bases each). The germline V and J ends were trimmed by 2 bases and 5 bases, with 7 bases remaining between them. The CDR3 spans 12 residues. Germline V gene data show CDR1 as ENHRY and CDR2 as SYGVKD. DNA of the CDR3: TGTGCCATCAGTGAGAGGGGAGACGAGCAGTACTTC. As protein: CAISERGDEQYF.

Only a few counts were recorded for this clonotype. The chain is built from TRBV11-2 and TRBJ2-3, with 8 bases identical to TRBD2. V shed 5 bases and J 1 base; nucleotides not matched to a gene: 5. Germline CDR1 and CDR2: SGHAT and FQNNGV. The CDR3 covers 15 residues. CDR3 loop: CASSRSGGGTDTQYF. The DNA of the CDR3 is TGTGCCAGCAGCCGGAGCGGGGGCGGCACAGATACGCAGTATTTT. Filled out from reference TRBV11-2 and TRBJ2-3, the complete variable domain reads EAGVAQSPRYKIIEKRQSVAFWCNPISGHATLYWYQQILGQGPKLLIQFQNNGVVDDSQLPKDRFSAERLKGVDSTLKIQPAKLEDSAVYLCASSRSGGGTDTQYFGPGTRLTVL.

This clonotype has just a few counts. The V call is TRBV29-1, the J call TRBJ1-1; D is unresolved. Germline loops: CDR1 SQVTM, CDR2 ANQGSEA. The CDR3 covers 11 residues. Between the trimmed V and J ends, which lost 7 bases and 6 bases, there was a span of 12 bases. The CDR3 DNA is TGCAGCGCCCGACCGGCCCCTGAAGCTTTCTTT. Amino acids: CSARPAPEAFF.

This clonotype was found many times. V gene TRBV11-2 combines with J gene TRBJ2-7, with 12 bases matching TRBD2. The trim removed 5 bases at V and 2 bases at J, leaving 7 bases unmatched. This CDR3 contains 16 residues. Germline CDR1 SGHAT, CDR2 FQNNGV. CDR3 loop: CASSTRLAGEPYEQYF. In nucleotides, the CDR3 is TGTGCCAGCAGCACCCGACTAGCGGGAGAACCCTACGAGCAGTACTTC.

The chain carries TRBV7-9 and TRBJ2-2; no firm D call. The CDR3 spans 11 residues. V was trimmed by 5 bases and J by 7 bases, leaving 5 bases between them. Germline CDR1 is SEHNR and CDR2 is FQNEAQ (reference sequence). CDR3 sequence: CASSRVGELFF. The CDR3 DNA sequence: TGTGCCAGCAGCAGGGTCGGGGAGCTGTTTTTT. The entire variable domain, with the rest obtained from reference TRBV7-9 and TRBJ2-2, is as follows: DTGVSQNPRHKITKRGQNVTFRCDPISEHNRLYWYRQTLGQGPEFLTYFQNEAQLEKSRLLSDRFSAERPKGSFSTLEIQRTEQGDSAMYLCASSRVGELFFGEGSRLTVL.

This clonotype was seen many times. The chain employs TRBV5-1 and TRBJ2-7; 11 bases map to TRBD1. CDR3 size: 15 residues. Germline assignment: CDR1 SGHRS and CDR2 YFSETQ. After removal of 4 bases from V and 2 bases from J, the junction contained 5 bases not matched to a gene. CDR3 nucleotides: TGCGCCAGCAGCCAGACGGGACAGGGGGCCTACGAGCAGTACTTC. Its protein is CASSQTGQGAYEQYF.